This passage covers 25 T cell receptor beta chains from one sample sequenced in a study of blood T cell repertoires in COVID-19. TCRdb's table, derived via immunoSEQ multiplex PCR, lists solely in-frame clones and lacks some. The sample has about 220,000 clones, around nine tenths seen once. Sequenced material: PBMCs or T cells enriched from blood (not recorded which). Receptors originate from a woman aged 45 to 65 with acute COVID-19.

This rearrangement joins TRBV9 to TRBJ2-7; 11 bases match TRBD1. CDR3 length equals 14 residues. Looked up from germline, CDR1 is SGDLS and CDR2 is YYNGEE. The junction had 1 base not matched to a gene; V was cut back by 4 bases and J by 1 base. CDR3 amino acids: CASSRDRGSYEQYF. The CDR3 DNA follows: TGTGCCAGCAGCAGGGACAGGGGGTCCTACGAGCAGTACTTC.

CDR3 loop: CASSYARDREGVRSPLHF. DNA for the CDR3: TGTGCCAGCAGTTACGCGCGGGACAGGGAAGGAGTCAGATCACCCCTCCACTTT. The chain employs TRBV6-2 or TRBV6-3 and TRBJ1-6, with 9 bases aligning to TRBD1. Germline lookup yields CDR1 MNHEY and CDR2 SVGEGT. V trimming: 2 bases; J trimming: 10 bases; junction bases outside the gene matches: 15. The CDR3 consists of 18 residues.

The gene calls are TRBV9 and TRBJ1-4; D gene ambiguous. CDR3 length equals 15 residues. Trimming pared 0 bases from V and 5 bases from J, leaving 11 bases between. Germline V CDR1 and CDR2: SGDLS, YYNGEE. CDR3 in amino acids: CASSVGGTPNEKLFF. The CDR3 bases are TGTGCCAGCAGCGTAGGAGGAACCCCAAATGAAAAACTGTTTTTT.

The V call is TRBV21-1, the J call TRBJ2-7; the tabulated D call, TRBD2, remains unverified against the DNA. TRBV21-1 corresponds to a pseudogene. There are 16 residues in the CDR3. The CDR3 DNA follows: TGTGCCAGCAGCAGTTTAGCGGGAGGAACCGCCTACGAGCAGTACTTC. This gives the protein CASSSLAGGTAYEQYF.

This clone was found once. This chain joins TRBV15 and TRBJ2-2, with a possible D match to TRBD2 (6 bases). The CDR3 sequence is 15 residues long. In germline, CDR1 is LNHNV, CDR2 YYDKDF (reference sequence). V lost 4 bases and J lost 6, with 15 bases in between. CDR3 amino acids: CATSTTLAEPGELFF. The CDR3, as DNA: TGTGCCACCAGCACCACCTTAGCGGAACCCGGGGAGCTGTTTTTT.

The chain employs TRBV18 and TRBJ2-3; D ambiguous. The V gene's germline CDR1 is KGHSH and CDR2 LQKENI. The CDR3 has 13 residues. Trimming removed 2 bases from V and 2 bases from J, with 5 bases in between. CDR3 in DNA: TGTGCCAGCTCACCAGGAGACACAGATACGCAGTATTTT. Protein sequence: CASSPGDTDTQYF.

This clone has only a few counts. The V call is TRBV28, the J call TRBJ1-3; perhaps TRBD1 as D (6 bases). With 5 bases removed from V and 1 base from J, the gap between germline ends came to 15 bases. This CDR3 has 16 residues. In germline, CDR1 is MDHEN, CDR2 SYDVKM. CDR3 nucleotide sequence: TGTGCCAGCAGTCTCCTACCGACAGGTTCTGGAAACACCATATATTTT. Its translation: CASSLLPTGSGNTIYF.

The chain has TRBV28 and TRBJ2-1; 11 bases are shared with TRBD2. The CDR3 extends over 14 amino acids. Germline CDR1 is MDHEN and CDR2 is SYDVKM. The V segment lost 6 bases and the J segment 7 bases; nucleotides outside the gene matches: 5. For the CDR3, the DNA is TGTGCCAGCAGCACTAGCGGGAGTTGGAATGAGCAGTTCTTC. Amino acids: CASSTSGSWNEQFF. Using reference TRBV28 and TRBJ2-1 for the parts outside the CDR3, the full variable domain is DVKVTQSSRYLVKRTGEKVFLECVQDMDHENMFWYRQDPGLGLRLIYFSYDVKMKEKGDIPEGYSVSREKKERFSLILESASTNQTSMYLCASSTSGSWNEQFFGPGTRLTVL.

The chain couples TRBV19 to TRBJ2-7; no definite D call. The CDR3 spans 11 residues. V lost 6 bases and J lost 4, with 7 bases in between. Germline CDR1 and CDR2: LNHDA and SQIVND (reference sequence). CDR3 sequence reads: CASSDMYEQYF. In DNA, the CDR3 is TGTGCCAGTAGCGACATGTACGAGCAGTACTTC.

The chain uses TRBV5-1 and TRBJ2-7, with D possibly TRBD2 on 6 matching bases. The CDR3 spans 15 residues. Trimming took off 4 bases at V and 0 bases at J, with 14 bases between the two ends. Germline lookup yields CDR1 SGHRS and CDR2 YFSETQ. CDR3 residues: CASSIPETSSYEQYF. The CDR3, as DNA: TGCGCCAGCAGCATCCCGGAGACTAGCTCCTACGAGCAGTACTTC.

This rearrangement joins TRBV30 to TRBJ2-1; 12 bases are a match to TRBD2. CDR3 length: 19 amino acids. Germline CDR1 and CDR2: GTSNPN and SVGIG (reference sequence). V trimming: 3 bases; J trimming: 1 base; junction bases outside the gene matches: 13. DNA for the CDR3: TGTGCCTGGAGATTTCGGTCTAGCGGGAGGGCCGGGTCCTACAATGAGCAGTTCTTC. Protein: CAWRFRSSGRAGSYNEQFF.

The chain combines TRBV19 with TRBJ2-3; D gene uncertain. CDR1 and CDR2 from the germline V gene are LNHDA and SQIVND (reference sequence). The CDR3 is 13 amino acids. Trimming pared 3 bases from V and 2 bases from J, leaving 6 bases between. CDR3 in DNA: TGTGCCAGTAGTATCCAGGACACAGATACGCAGTATTTT. It specifies CASSIQDTDTQYF.

V usage is TRBV3-1 (or the pseudogene TRBV3-2) and J usage is TRBJ2-1; D remains ambiguous. Germline assignment: CDR1 LGHDT and CDR2 YNNKEL (reference sequence). CDR3 length: 14 residues. The ends were cut back, 1 base at V and 3 bases at J, with 7 bases in the middle. Written as DNA, the CDR3 is TGTGCCAGCAGCCAAGGAGGTAGCTACAATGAGCAGTTCTTC. Protein: CASSQGGSYNEQFF.

This rearrangement joins TRBV6-5 to TRBJ2-2, with TRBD1 matching over 8 bases. Trimming took 4 bases from V and 3 from J; bases not matched to a gene: 4. The germline gives CDR1 MNHEY, CDR2 SVGAGI. This CDR3 has 15 residues. Here the CDR3 DNA reads TGTGCCAGCAGTTCCCAGGACAGGGACACCGGGGAGCTGTTTTTT. It specifies CASSSQDRDTGELFF.

The genes are TRBV30 and TRBJ2-1, with TRBD2 matching 14 bases. V shed 1 base and J 15 bases; nucleotides not matched to a gene: 17. Germline-derived CDR1 and CDR2 are GTSNPN and SVGIG (reference sequence). CDR3 length equals 17 residues. CDR3 amino acids: CAWSATLGLAGAPYGFF. CDR3 in DNA: TGTGCCTGGAGTGCCACCTTGGGACTAGCGGGGGCGCCATATGGGTTCTTC.

The CDR3 loop is CASSIGTSGRLTEQFF. The CDR3 DNA follows: TGTGCCAGCAGCATTGGGACTAGCGGGAGGTTAACTGAGCAGTTCTTC. V is TRBV13 and J is TRBJ2-1; TRBD2 matches at 15 bases. The CDR3 contains 16 residues. Germline V lookup: CDR1 PRHDT, CDR2 FYEKMQ (reference sequence). V was pared by 5 bases and J by 9 bases, with 8 bases of the junction left unmatched.

This chain uses TRBV15 with TRBJ2-7; a possible D gene is TRBD1 (6 bases). Trimming left V 1 base short and J 0 bases short, with 10 bases between. This CDR3 is 15 amino acids long. Looked up from germline, CDR1 is LNHNV and CDR2 is YYDKDF (reference sequence). This CDR3 reads CATSRVTGTSYEQYF. DNA for the CDR3: TGTGCCACCAGCAGAGTGACAGGAACCTCCTACGAGCAGTACTTC.

For the CDR3, the DNA is TGTGCCAGCAGCCCAGGCTCGGTCTATGGCTACACCTTC. This translates into CASSPGSVYGYTF. The chain combines TRBV28 with TRBJ1-2; no clear D. The ends were cut back, 6 bases at V and 4 bases at J, with 12 bases in the middle. The CDR3 runs to 13 residues. Germline V gene sequence: CDR1 MDHEN, CDR2 SYDVKM.

CDR3 DNA sequence: TGTGCCTGGAGTAAAATAGGCGGGAAAGGCATTCAGTACTTC. It is translated as CAWSKIGGKGIQYF. This chain links TRBV30 with TRBJ2-4; perhaps TRBD2 as D (6 bases). CDR1 is GTSNPN and CDR2 is SVGIG in the germline V gene (reference sequence). V shed 2 bases and J shed 9 bases, with 17 bases lying between them. The CDR3 runs to 14 residues. Based on the CDR3 plus reference TRBV30 and TRBJ2-4, the full variable domain is SQTIHQWPATLVQPVGSPLSLECTVEGTSNPNLYWYRQAAGRGLQLLFYSVGIGQISSEVPQNLSASRPQDRQFILSSKKLLLSDSGFYLCAWSKIGGKGIQYFGAGTRLSVL.

The J gene is TRBJ1-5, the V gene TRBV9, with a weak D call TRBD1 (6 bases). V lost 2 bases, J lost 5 bases, and 14 bases lay in between. Germline-derived CDR1 and CDR2 are SGDLS and YYNGEE. The CDR3 covers 15 residues. CDR3 DNA: TGTGCCAGCAGCGTGTCAGGGGCCGTTGATCAGCCCCAGCATTTT. Translation gives CASSVSGAVDQPQHF.

This chain uses TRBV29-1 with TRBJ1-5, with a possible D match to TRBD1 (5 bases). Germline-derived CDR1 and CDR2 are SQVTM and ANQGSEA. The CDR3 contains 13 residues. V was trimmed by 1 base and J by 4 bases, leaving 8 bases between them. CDR3: CSVEGSGNQPQHF. CDR3 sequence (DNA): TGCAGCGTTGAAGGCTCAGGGAATCAGCCCCAGCATTTT.

This chain links TRBV20-1 with TRBJ2-3; D gene ambiguous. From germline, CDR1 is DFQATT and CDR2 SNEGSKA (reference sequence). The V end was cut by 8 bases, the J end by 6 bases, with 9 bases between. This CDR3 spans 10 amino acids. The CDR3 reads CSSELDTQYF. The CDR3 DNA reads TGCAGTAGTGAGTTGGATACGCAGTATTTT.

The CDR3 DNA reads as TGCAGCGTTGCCTCCAGACAGGGATCGGGGGCCAACGTCCTGACTTTC. It is translated as CSVASRQGSGANVLTF. The gene calls are TRBV29-1 and TRBJ2-6, with TRBD1 matching 7 bases. V shed 4 bases, J shed 4 bases, and the junction held 10 bases outside the gene matches. The CDR3 length is 16 residues. Germline CDR1 is SQVTM and CDR2 is ANQGSEA. Filled out from reference TRBV29-1 and TRBJ2-6, the complete variable domain reads SAVISQKPSRDICQRGTSLTIQCQVDSQVTMMFWYRQQPGQSLTLIATANQGSEATYESGFVIDKFPISRPNLTFSTLTVSNMSPEDSSIYLCSVASRQGSGANVLTFGAGSRLTVL.

The rearrangement joins TRBV18 to TRBJ1-2, with D possibly being TRBD1 (5 bases). Germline values: CDR1 KGHSH, CDR2 LQKENI. CDR3 length equals 14 residues. The V gene lost 2 bases and the J gene lost 7 bases, with 14 bases spanning the gap. For the CDR3, the DNA is TGTGCCAGCTCACCAAATCGCGACAGTCCTGGCTACACCTTC. Protein: CASSPNRDSPGYTF.

This chain uses TRBV6-5 with TRBJ1-2, with 7 nucleotides matching TRBD1. Germline-derived CDR1 and CDR2 are MNHEY and SVGAGI. The CDR3 extends over 15 amino acids. The trim removed 6 bases at V and 6 bases at J, leaving 13 bases unmatched. CDR3 in amino acids: CASRASTGESDGYTF. The CDR3, as DNA: TGTGCCAGCAGGGCATCTACAGGGGAGAGCGATGGCTACACCTTC.